These 8 T cell receptor beta chains were all obtained from the same sample, sequenced in a study of CD8 T cells in ankylosing spondylitis. TCRdb reprocessed the 5' RACE reads with MiXCR, giving one entry per CDR3 protein. This table holds 180,000 or so distinct CDR3 sequences, 11% found once. Sequencing input: blood, either unsorted or a sorted T cell fraction (not recorded which). The origin of the receptors is a male donor with ankylosing spondylitis or in good health (not recorded which).

This clonotype was recorded at least ten times. The chain combines TRBV20-1 with TRBJ1-1, with D tentatively TRBD1 (6 bases). There are 14 residues in the CDR3. V lost 3 bases and J 6 bases, leaving 17 bases between the germline ends. The germline V gene encodes CDR1 DFQATT and CDR2 SNEGSKA (reference sequence). Here the CDR3 DNA reads TGCAGTGCTAGGGACCAACGGACAGAGGCTGAAGCTTTCTTT. Encoded protein: CSARDQRTEAEAFF.

This clonotype was picked up many times. This rearrangement joins TRBV12-3 or TRBV12-4 to TRBJ2-1, with D tentatively TRBD2 (5 bases). V was shortened by 3 bases and J by 4 bases, with 10 bases between the two germline ends. The CDR3 has 14 amino acids. The CDR3 DNA reads TGTGCCAGCAGTTTCCAGCGGAATTACAATGAGCAGTTCTTC. The encoded protein is CASSFQRNYNEQFF.

In this sample, this clonotype turned up many times. This chain joins TRBV12-3 or TRBV12-4 and TRBJ2-7, with 10 bases aligning to TRBD2. V trimming: 3 bases; J trimming: 2 bases; junction bases outside the gene matches: 4. The CDR3 loop spans 15 amino acids. The CDR3 DNA is TGTGCCAGCAGTTTCGGGACTAGCGCTGCCTACGAGCAGTACTTC. This translates into CASSFGTSAAYEQYF.

This clonotype was seen at least ten times. V is TRBV29-1 and J is TRBJ2-7; TRBD1 is a possible D gene (6 bases). V shed 3 bases and J shed 2 bases, with 11 bases lying between them. The CDR3 consists of 13 residues. Per germline, CDR1 SQVTM and CDR2 ANQGSEA. CDR3 DNA sequence: TGCAGCGTTGATTCCCCAGGGGCCTACGAGCAGTACTTC. It yields the protein CSVDSPGAYEQYF.

The gene calls are TRBV12-3 or TRBV12-4 and TRBJ1-1; D might be TRBD1 (6 bases). CDR3 length: 14 residues. V was trimmed by 7 bases and J by 1 base, leaving 13 bases between them. CDR3: CASTTDRRNTEAFF. DNA of the CDR3: TGTGCCAGCACCACGGACAGAAGGAACACTGAAGCTTTCTTT.

This clonotype was observed at least ten times. This sequence joins TRBV20-1 and TRBJ2-3; 13 bases are shared with TRBD2. The CDR3 is 18 residues long. The V gene's germline CDR1 is DFQATT and CDR2 SNEGSKA (reference sequence). The trim removed 1 base at V and 1 base at J, leaving 8 bases unmatched. CDR3 amino acids: CSARGWTSGGRGTDTQYF. In DNA, the CDR3 is TGCAGTGCTAGAGGGTGGACTAGCGGGGGCAGAGGCACAGATACGCAGTATTTT.

This clonotype was counted between two and nine times. This chain links TRBV2 with TRBJ2-3, with D uncertain. The germline CDR1 and CDR2 sequences are SNHLY and FYNNEI. The CDR3 is 13 amino acids. Trimming left V 8 bases short and J 3 bases short, with 12 bases between. CDR3 coding DNA: TGTGCCAGCGGCACCATCGGGACAGATACGCAGTATTTT. Its protein is CASGTIGTDTQYF.

This clonotype was detected ten times or more. The chain uses TRBV4-3 and TRBJ1-1, with unresolved D. The CDR3 covers 14 residues. Trimming removed 0 bases at V and 2 bases at J, with 7 bases between. Germline CDR1 and CDR2: LGHNA and YSLEER. The CDR3 coding sequence is TGCGCCAGCAGCCAAGATGTAGGAAACACTGAAGCTTTCTTT. Amino acids: CASSQDVGNTEAFF.